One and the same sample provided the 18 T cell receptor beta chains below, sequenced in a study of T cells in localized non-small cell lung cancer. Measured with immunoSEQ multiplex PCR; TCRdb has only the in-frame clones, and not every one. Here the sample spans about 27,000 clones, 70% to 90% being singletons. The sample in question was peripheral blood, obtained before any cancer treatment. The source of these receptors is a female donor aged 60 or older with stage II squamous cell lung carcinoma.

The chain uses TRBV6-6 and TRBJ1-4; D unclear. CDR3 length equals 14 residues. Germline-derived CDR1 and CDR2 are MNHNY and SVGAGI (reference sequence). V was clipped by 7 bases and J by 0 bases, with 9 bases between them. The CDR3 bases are TGTGCCAGCACCGGGATTTCAACTAATGAAAAACTGTTTTTT. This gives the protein CASTGISTNEKLFF.

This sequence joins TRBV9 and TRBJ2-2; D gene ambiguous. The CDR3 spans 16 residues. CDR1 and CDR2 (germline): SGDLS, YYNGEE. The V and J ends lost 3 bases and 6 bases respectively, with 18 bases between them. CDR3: CASSGGRVQAAGELFF. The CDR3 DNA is TGTGCCAGCAGCGGAGGCCGTGTCCAGGCCGCCGGGGAGCTGTTTTTT.

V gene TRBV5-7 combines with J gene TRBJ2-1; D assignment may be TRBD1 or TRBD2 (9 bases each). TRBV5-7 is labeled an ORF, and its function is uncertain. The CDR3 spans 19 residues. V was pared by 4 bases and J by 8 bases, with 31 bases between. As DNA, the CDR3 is TGTGCCAGCAGCGGGACAGGGTCGGTCGAGCGGGAGGAAAAGGATGAGCAGTTCTTC. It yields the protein CASSGTGSVEREEKDEQFF.

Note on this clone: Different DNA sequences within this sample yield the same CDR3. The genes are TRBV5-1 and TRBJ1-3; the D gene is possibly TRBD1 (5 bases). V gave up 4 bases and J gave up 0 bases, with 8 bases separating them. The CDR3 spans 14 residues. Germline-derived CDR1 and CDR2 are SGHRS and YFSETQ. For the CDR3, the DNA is TGCGCCAGCAGCGACAGATCCTCTGGAAACACCATATATTTT. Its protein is CASSDRSSGNTIYF.

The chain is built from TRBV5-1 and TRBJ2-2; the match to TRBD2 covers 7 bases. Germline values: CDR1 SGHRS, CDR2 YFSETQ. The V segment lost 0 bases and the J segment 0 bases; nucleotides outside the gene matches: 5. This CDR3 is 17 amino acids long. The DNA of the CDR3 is TGCGCCAGCAGCTTGGGTCTAGCGGCCTCGAACACCGGGGAGCTGTTTTTT. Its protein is CASSLGLAASNTGELFF.

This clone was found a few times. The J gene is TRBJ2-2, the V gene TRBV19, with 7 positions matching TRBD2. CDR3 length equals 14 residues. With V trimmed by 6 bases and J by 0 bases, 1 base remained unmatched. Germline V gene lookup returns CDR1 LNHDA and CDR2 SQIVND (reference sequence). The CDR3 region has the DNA TGTGCCAGTAGAGCGGGACCGAACACCGGGGAGCTGTTTTTT. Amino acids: CASRAGPNTGELFF.

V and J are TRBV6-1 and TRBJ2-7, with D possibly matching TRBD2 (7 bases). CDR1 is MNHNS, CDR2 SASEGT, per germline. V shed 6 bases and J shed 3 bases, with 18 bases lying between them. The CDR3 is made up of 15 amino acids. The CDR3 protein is CASSAGGALNYEQYF. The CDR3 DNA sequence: TGTGCCAGCAGCGCTGGGGGGGCGCTTAACTACGAGCAGTACTTC.

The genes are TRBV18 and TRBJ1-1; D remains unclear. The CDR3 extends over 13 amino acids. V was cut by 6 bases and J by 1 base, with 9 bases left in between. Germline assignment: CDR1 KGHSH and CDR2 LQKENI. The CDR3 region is CASSPQENTEAFF. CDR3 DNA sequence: TGTGCCAGCTCCCCTCAGGAGAACACTGAAGCTTTCTTT.

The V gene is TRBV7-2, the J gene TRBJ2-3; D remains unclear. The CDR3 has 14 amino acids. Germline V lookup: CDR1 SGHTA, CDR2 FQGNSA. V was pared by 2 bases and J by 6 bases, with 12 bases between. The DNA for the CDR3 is TGTGCCAGCAGCTTAAACGCCCCCGGGGATACGCAGTATTTT. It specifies CASSLNAPGDTQYF.

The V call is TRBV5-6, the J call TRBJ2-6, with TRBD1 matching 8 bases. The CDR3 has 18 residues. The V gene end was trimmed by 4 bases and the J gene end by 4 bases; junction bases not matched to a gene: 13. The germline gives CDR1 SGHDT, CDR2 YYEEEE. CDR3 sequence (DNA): TGTGCCAGCAGCCCATTAGGGGGACAGGTTTCAGGGGCCAACGTCCTGACTTTC. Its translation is CASSPLGGQVSGANVLTF.

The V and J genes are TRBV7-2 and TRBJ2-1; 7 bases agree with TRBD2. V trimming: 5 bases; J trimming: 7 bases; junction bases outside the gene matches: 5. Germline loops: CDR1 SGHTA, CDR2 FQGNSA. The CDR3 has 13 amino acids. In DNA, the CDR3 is TGTGCCAGCAGCCCTGGACTAGGAAATGAGCAGTTCTTC. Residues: CASSPGLGNEQFF.

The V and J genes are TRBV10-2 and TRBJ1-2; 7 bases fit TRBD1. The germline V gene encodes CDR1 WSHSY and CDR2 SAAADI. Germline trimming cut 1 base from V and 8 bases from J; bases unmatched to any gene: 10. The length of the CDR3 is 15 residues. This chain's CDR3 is CASSEFDRVGGGYTF. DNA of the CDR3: TGCGCCAGCAGTGAGTTTGACAGGGTCGGAGGCGGCTACACCTTC.

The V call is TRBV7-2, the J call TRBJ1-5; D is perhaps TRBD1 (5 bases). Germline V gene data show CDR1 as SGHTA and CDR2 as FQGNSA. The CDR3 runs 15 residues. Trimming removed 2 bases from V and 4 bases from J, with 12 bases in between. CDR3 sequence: CASSLYAGANQPQHF. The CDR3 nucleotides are TGTGCCAGCAGCTTATACGCCGGGGCTAATCAGCCCCAGCATTTT.

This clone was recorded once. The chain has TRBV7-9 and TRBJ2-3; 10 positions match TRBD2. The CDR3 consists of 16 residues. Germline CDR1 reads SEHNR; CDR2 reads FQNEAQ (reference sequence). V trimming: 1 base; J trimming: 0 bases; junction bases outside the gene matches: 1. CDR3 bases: TGTGCCAGCAGCTTAGGGACTAGCGGAAGCACAGATACGCAGTATTTT. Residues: CASSLGTSGSTDTQYF.

CDR3 amino acids: CASSPSGGTNQPQHF. CDR3 DNA sequence: TGTGCCAGCAGTCCTTCAGGGGGCACGAATCAGCCCCAGCATTTT. The chain couples TRBV28 to TRBJ1-5; 8 nucleotides align to TRBD1. V shed 5 bases and J 4 bases; nucleotides not matched to a gene: 7. CDR3 length equals 15 residues. Germline V gene lookup returns CDR1 MDHEN and CDR2 SYDVKM. Full variable domain (rest looked up from reference TRBV28 and TRBJ1-5): DVKVTQSSRYLVKRTGEKVFLECVQDMDHENMFWYRQDPGLGLRLIYFSYDVKMKEKGDIPEGYSVSREKKERFSLILESASTNQTSMYLCASSPSGGTNQPQHFGDGTRLSIL.

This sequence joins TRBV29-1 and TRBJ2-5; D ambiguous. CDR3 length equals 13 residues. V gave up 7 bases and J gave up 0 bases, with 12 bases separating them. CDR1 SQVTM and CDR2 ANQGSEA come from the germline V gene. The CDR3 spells CSAGGTYQETQYF. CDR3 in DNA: TGCAGCGCGGGCGGAACCTACCAAGAGACCCAGTACTTC.

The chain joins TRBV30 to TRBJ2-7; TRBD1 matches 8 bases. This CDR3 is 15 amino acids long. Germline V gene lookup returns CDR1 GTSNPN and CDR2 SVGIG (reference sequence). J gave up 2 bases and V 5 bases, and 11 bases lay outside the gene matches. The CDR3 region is CAWDTGQGSAYEQYF. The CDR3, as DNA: TGTGCCTGGGACACTGGACAGGGCTCGGCCTACGAGCAGTACTTC. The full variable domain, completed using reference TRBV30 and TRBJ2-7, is SQTIHQWPATLVQPVGSPLSLECTVEGTSNPNLYWYRQAAGRGLQLLFYSVGIGQISSEVPQNLSASRPQDRQFILSSKKLLLSDSGFYLCAWDTGQGSAYEQYFGPGTRLTVT.

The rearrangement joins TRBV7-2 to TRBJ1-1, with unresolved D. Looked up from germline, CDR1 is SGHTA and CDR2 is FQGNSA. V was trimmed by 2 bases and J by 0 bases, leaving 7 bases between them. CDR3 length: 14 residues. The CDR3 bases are TGTGCCAGCAGCTTAAACGGCTTGAACACTGAAGCTTTCTTT. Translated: CASSLNGLNTEAFF.